The 24 T cell receptor beta chains presented below share a single source sample, sequenced in a study of blood T cell repertoires in COVID-19. Repertoires were generated with immunoSEQ multiplex PCR, while TCRdb's copy carries only in-frame clones and drops some. The data show 200,000 to 250,000 clones, 86% seen once. The sequenced sample was PBMCs or T cells enriched from blood (not recorded which). These receptors came from a woman in her forties or fifties in a cohort exposed to, infected with or recovered from COVID-19 (not recorded which).

The V call is TRBV30, the J call TRBJ1-2, with D maybe TRBD1 (5 bases). The V end was cut by 0 bases, the J end by 7 bases, with 9 bases between. The CDR3 sequence is 12 residues long. In germline, CDR1 is GTSNPN, CDR2 SVGIG (reference sequence). CDR3 bases: TGTGCCTGGAGTGTACAGGCTGCTGGCTACACCTTC. It specifies CAWSVQAAGYTF.

This chain links TRBV6-2 or TRBV6-3 with TRBJ2-5, with D tentatively TRBD1 (5 bases). V was pared by 2 bases and J by 5 bases, with 21 bases between. Germline V CDR1 and CDR2: MNHEY, SVGEGT. The length of the CDR3 is 17 residues. The CDR3 protein is CASSYLPGRTRRETQYF. The CDR3 region has the DNA TGTGCCAGCAGTTACCTCCCTGGCAGGACACGCCGGGAGACCCAGTACTTC.

CDR3 in amino acids: CASSLLSFGGNSYNEQFF. Here the CDR3 DNA reads TGTGCCAGCAGTTTATTAAGTTTTGGGGGCAACTCCTACAATGAGCAGTTCTTC. The rearrangement uses TRBV27 and TRBJ2-1; D is possibly TRBD1 (6 bases). CDR1 and CDR2 from the germline V gene are MNHEY and SMNVEV (reference sequence). The CDR3 sequence is 18 residues long. The V gene lost 1 base and the J gene lost 0 bases, with 16 bases spanning the gap.

This clone showed up just a few times. J is TRBJ1-2 and V is TRBV28; no clear D. Trimming pared 5 bases from V and 0 bases from J, leaving 16 bases between. The CDR3 extends over 16 amino acids. CDR1 is MDHEN, CDR2 SYDVKM, per germline. The CDR3 DNA follows: TGTGCCAGCAGTGTCATATCCGGGTCAGCTAACTATGGCTACACCTTC. It yields the protein CASSVISGSANYGYTF.

This clone was recorded once. This chain uses TRBV4-1 with TRBJ1-5, with D possibly being TRBD1 (5 bases). CDR3 length: 17 amino acids. CDR1 is MGHRA, CDR2 YSYEKL, per germline. Trimming pared 2 bases from V and 1 base from J, leaving 15 bases between. CDR3 nucleotides: TGCGCCAGCAGCCAAAGCTCCAGGGTCCCGAGCAATCAGCCCCAGCATTTT. Its protein is CASSQSSRVPSNQPQHF.

This chain links TRBV7-9 with TRBJ1-2, with 10 bases that match TRBD1. The CDR3 is made up of 13 amino acids. The J segment lost 8 bases and the V segment lost 5 bases, leaving 5 bases of the junction unmatched. The germline V gene has CDR1 SEHNR and CDR2 FQNEAQ (reference sequence). The CDR3 here is CASSAGTGEGYTF. The DNA for the CDR3 is TGTGCCAGCAGCGCCGGGACAGGGGAGGGCTACACCTTC.

CDR3 sequence reads: CASSYSAGRRGNTIYF. The CDR3, as DNA: TGTGCCAGCAGTTACTCAGCAGGTCGCCGCGGAAACACCATATATTTT. The rearrangement links TRBV6-5 to TRBJ1-3; D remains ambiguous. With 0 bases removed from V and 4 bases from J, the gap between germline ends came to 13 bases. CDR3 size: 16 residues. Germline V gene data show CDR1 as MNHEY and CDR2 as SVGAGI.

The chain combines TRBV29-1 with TRBJ2-7; TRBD2 agrees at 8 bases. From germline, CDR1 is SQVTM and CDR2 ANQGSEA. After removal of 7 bases from V and 2 bases from J, the junction contained 10 bases not matched to a gene. The CDR3 has 14 residues. In nucleotides, the CDR3 is TGCAGCGCCCTGGACACGGGAGGGACCTACGAGCAGTACTTC. Encoded protein: CSALDTGGTYEQYF.

This clone was observed a few times. J is TRBJ1-2 and V is TRBV4-3; D unclear. This CDR3 spans 18 amino acids. V was trimmed by 3 bases and J by 3 bases, leaving 23 bases between them. CDR1 and CDR2 (germline): LGHNA, YSLEER. CDR3 nucleotides: TGCGCCAGCAGCCATCTCGGGGTGGGCTGGGCCCTAGACTATGGCTACACCTTC. It yields the protein CASSHLGVGWALDYGYTF.

This clone was seen only a few times. CDR3 sequence reads: CSVEETGSARYGYTF. CDR3 nucleotides: TGCAGCGTTGAAGAAACAGGGAGCGCACGCTATGGCTACACCTTC. The V call is TRBV29-1, the J call TRBJ1-2, with a possible D match to TRBD1 (6 bases). Trimming pared 0 bases from V and 4 bases from J, leaving 15 bases between. Germline V gene data show CDR1 as SQVTM and CDR2 as ANQGSEA. CDR3 length: 15 amino acids.

The chain links TRBV5-1 to TRBJ2-3, with D perhaps matching TRBD1 (6 bases). CDR3 length equals 16 residues. CDR1 and CDR2 (germline): SGHRS, YFSETQ. The germline V and J ends were trimmed by 1 base and 3 bases, with 15 bases remaining between them. The CDR3 spells CASSLLGRGLTDTQYF. The CDR3 nucleotides are TGCGCCAGCAGCTTGTTGGGCAGGGGATTGACAGATACGCAGTATTTT.

The chain links TRBV3-1 (or the pseudogene TRBV3-2) to TRBJ2-3, with D perhaps matching TRBD2 (6 bases). Germline CDR1 LGHDT, CDR2 YNNKEL (reference sequence). The V end was cut by 1 base, the J end by 3 bases, with 14 bases between. CDR3 size: 16 residues. As DNA, the CDR3 is TGTGCCAGCAGCCAAGTCCGGGGAGGTGGTACAGATACGCAGTATTTT. Protein product: CASSQVRGGGTDTQYF.

The gene calls are TRBV4-3 and TRBJ1-4, with a tentative D call TRBD1 (6 bases). The CDR3 covers 16 residues. Germline CDR1 and CDR2: LGHNA and YSLEER. Trimming stripped 1 base from V and 5 bases from J, with 14 bases between. CDR3 in DNA: TGCGCCAGCAGCCAAGCGATCACAGGGTGGAATGAAAAACTGTTTTTT. It codes for CASSQAITGWNEKLFF.

The chain couples TRBV29-1 to TRBJ2-7, with D possibly being TRBD2 (6 bases). V lost 4 bases to trimming and J lost 3 bases, with 16 bases between them. Germline assignment: CDR1 SQVTM and CDR2 ANQGSEA. The CDR3 runs 14 residues. The CDR3 bases are TGCAGCGTTGGGTTAAAGGGACTGTACTACGAGCAGTACTTC. Residues: CSVGLKGLYYEQYF.

The chain has TRBV5-1 and TRBJ2-2, with 7 bases matching TRBD1. Germline CDR1 SGHRS, CDR2 YFSETQ. CDR3 length equals 17 residues. Trimming took 3 bases from V and 5 from J; bases not matched to a gene: 13. CDR3 amino acids: CASSSLLGEGATGELFF. CDR3 in DNA: TGCGCCAGCAGCTCTCTCCTTGGTGAGGGGGCGACCGGGGAGCTGTTTTTT. Looking up the rest from reference TRBV5-1 and TRBJ2-2 gives the full variable domain: KAGVTQTPRYLIKTRGQQVTLSCSPISGHRSVSWYQQTPGQGLQFLFEYFSETQRNKGNFPGRFSGRQFSNSRSEMNVSTLELGDSALYLCASSSLLGEGATGELFFGEGSRLTVL.

This clone was picked up a small number of times. The chain couples TRBV18 to TRBJ2-7; 8 bases are a match to TRBD1. The germline CDR1 and CDR2 sequences are KGHSH and LQKENI. Trimming at V came to 3 bases and at J to 4 bases, leaving 5 bases not matched to a gene. The CDR3 is made up of 14 amino acids. CDR3 in amino acids: CASSPAGGKYEQYF. For the CDR3, the DNA is TGTGCCAGCTCACCGGCAGGGGGCAAGTACGAGCAGTACTTC.

The chain is built from TRBV6-5 and TRBJ1-1, with a possible D match to TRBD1 (6 bases). The CDR3 runs to 14 residues. Germline V lookup: CDR1 MNHEY, CDR2 SVGAGI. V was pared by 7 bases and J by 4 bases, with 16 bases between. The CDR3 spells CASNARGGSTEAFF. The CDR3 region has the DNA TGTGCCAGCAACGCCAGGGGAGGGAGCACTGAAGCTTTCTTT.

This CDR3 reads CASSLSGPGELFF. The CDR3 DNA sequence: TGTGCCAGCAGCTTAAGCGGTCCCGGGGAGCTGTTTTTT. The V gene is TRBV7-3, the J gene TRBJ2-2; D is ambiguous. Trimming pared 1 base from V and 6 bases from J, leaving 6 bases between. The CDR3 consists of 13 residues. CDR1 and CDR2 from the germline V gene are SGHTA and FQGTGA.

The chain has TRBV5-4 and TRBJ2-2; TRBD1 might be the D (5 bases). CDR1 is SGHNT and CDR2 is YYREEE in the germline V gene (reference sequence). The CDR3 is made up of 16 amino acids. V lost 4 bases to trimming and J lost 4 bases, with 17 bases between them. In DNA, the CDR3 is TGTGCCAGCAGCAATCAGGGATGGTTTGGCACCGGGGAGCTGTTTTTT. Amino acid sequence: CASSNQGWFGTGELFF.

The chain couples TRBV25-1 to TRBJ1-1; 11 bases fit TRBD1. The V gene end was trimmed by 8 bases and the J gene end by 4 bases; junction bases not matched to a gene: 12. The CDR3 is made up of 16 amino acids. CDR1 MGHDK and CDR2 SYGVNS come from the germline V gene. This CDR3 is CASQLNAGTGGTEAFF. CDR3 nucleotides: TGTGCCAGCCAACTTAATGCCGGGACAGGGGGCACTGAAGCTTTCTTT.

The rearrangement joins TRBV4-3 to TRBJ2-2, with D unclear. The CDR3 runs 15 residues. The V end lost 2 bases, the J end lost 5 bases, and 12 bases lay between the germline ends. Per the germline V gene, CDR1 is LGHNA and CDR2 is YSLEER. In DNA form, the CDR3 reads TGCGCCAGCAGCCAATGGTGGCAGACAACCGGGGAGCTGTTTTTT. Residues: CASSQWWQTTGELFF.

This chain uses TRBV3-1 (or the pseudogene TRBV3-2) with TRBJ2-5; the match to TRBD2 covers 12 bases. The CDR3 sequence is 16 residues long. Germline V gene lookup returns CDR1 LGHDT and CDR2 YNNKEL (reference sequence). The V gene end was trimmed by 3 bases and the J gene end by 6 bases; junction bases not matched to a gene: 8. Here the CDR3 reads CASSQATSGGPKTQYF. The CDR3 nucleotides read TGTGCCAGCAGCCAGGCGACTAGCGGGGGCCCAAAGACCCAGTACTTC.

V gene TRBV2 combines with J gene TRBJ2-7; 7 positions agree with TRBD1. V lost 6 bases, J lost 2 bases, and 7 bases stayed unmatched. CDR3 length equals 14 residues. The germline gives CDR1 SNHLY, CDR2 FYNNEI. The CDR3 reads CASRRDSLAYEQYF. CDR3 coding DNA: TGTGCCAGCAGAAGGGACAGCTTAGCCTACGAGCAGTACTTC.

This clone came up once. CDR3 bases: TGTGCCAGCAGCTTCGTTGGGGTAGAGGGCTACGAGCAGTACTTC. Amino acids: CASSFVGVEGYEQYF. The chain uses TRBV5-5 and TRBJ2-7; tentatively, D is TRBD2 (5 bases). Germline loops: CDR1 SGHKS, CDR2 YYEKEE (reference sequence). V was pared by 2 bases and J by 3 bases, with 15 bases between. This CDR3 region has 15 residues.